One sample yielded the 6 T cell receptor beta chains listed below, sequenced in a study of T-cell reconstitution after alpha-beta-depleted transplantation in children. Library preparation (for TCRbeta) was performed with unique molecular identifiers. TCRdb called the PCR reads again in MiXCR, with one record for every CDR3 protein. The sample holds 190,000 or so distinct CDR3 sequences, 6.3% seen once. The sample consisted of PBMCs, taken before TCRalphabeta/CD19-depleted stem cell transplant. All receptors come from a girl younger than two with combined immunodeficiency, due to receive a stem cell transplant.

This clonotype was counted at least ten times. The chain recombines TRBV3-1 with TRBJ2-1, with 13 bases lining up with TRBD2. Germline V gives CDR1 LGHDT, CDR2 YNNKEL (reference sequence). The J segment lost 5 bases and the V segment lost 5 bases, leaving 6 bases of the junction unmatched. This CDR3 is built from 16 residues. The CDR3 reads CASSRIGTSGDNEQFF. In DNA, the CDR3 is TGTGCCAGCAGCAGAATCGGGACTAGCGGGGACAATGAGCAGTTCTTC.

At least ten counts were recorded for this clonotype. This chain uses TRBV5-1 with TRBJ2-3, with TRBD1 matching 11 bases. J lost 1 base, V lost 4 bases, and 2 bases had no gene match. This CDR3 comprises 15 residues. Germline lookup yields CDR1 SGHRS and CDR2 YFSETQ. The CDR3 protein is CASSQDRGRTDTQYF. In DNA form, the CDR3 reads TGCGCCAGCAGCCAGGACAGGGGGCGCACAGATACGCAGTATTTT.

This clonotype has at least ten counts. The chain couples TRBV24-1 to TRBJ2-1, with 11 positions matching TRBD1. V shed 9 bases, J shed 2 bases, and the junction held 26 bases outside the gene matches. Looked up from germline, CDR1 is KGHDR and CDR2 is SFDVKD. The CDR3 is 22 amino acids. The CDR3 spells CATAGTPSRTGGEGRAYNEQFF. The CDR3 nucleotides read TGTGCCACCGCCGGAACCCCGAGTAGGACAGGGGGCGAAGGGAGAGCCTACAATGAGCAGTTCTTC.

This clonotype was seen at least ten times. The rearrangement links TRBV4-2 to TRBJ2-1, with 7 bases lining up with TRBD2. The V gene's germline CDR1 is LGHNA and CDR2 YNFKEQ. The CDR3 loop spans 18 amino acids. Trimming cost V 1 base and J 0 bases; bases outside gene matches: 9. DNA for the CDR3: TGTGCCAGCAGCCAAGGGGCCGCGGGAGTAAGCTCCTACAATGAGCAGTTCTTC. Amino acid sequence: CASSQGAAGVSSYNEQFF.

This clonotype was recorded at least ten times. As DNA, the CDR3 is TGCAGCGTGGGTGGTGTCCTAGCGGGGGTAAAGTACCAAGAGACCCAGTACTTC. Its protein product is CSVGGVLAGVKYQETQYF. The rearrangement uses TRBV29-1 and TRBJ2-5; 10 positions agree with TRBD2. The trim removed 6 bases at V and 0 bases at J, leaving 16 bases unmatched. This CDR3 spans 18 amino acids. Germline V gene lookup returns CDR1 SQVTM and CDR2 ANQGSEA.

This clonotype occurred a few times. The chain employs TRBV4-1 and TRBJ2-7; 8 positions agree with TRBD1. This CDR3 has 15 amino acids. The germline gives CDR1 MGHRA, CDR2 YSYEKL. The J segment lost 7 bases and the V segment lost 3 bases, leaving 11 bases of the junction unmatched. The CDR3 spells CASSHVGTGDQEQYF. The CDR3 coding sequence is TGCGCCAGCAGCCACGTCGGGACAGGTGACCAAGAGCAGTACTTC.